This T cell receptor (beta chain) was documented in a study of cytomegalovirus exposure and HLA in healthy donors. Overall study findings and caveats: The authors listed approximately 150 TCR beta chains as cytomegalovirus-associated. Specificity for CMV antigens was confirmed in vitro for a few of the CMV-associated chains. Several of the most significant clusters were apparently associated with common viral pathogens in a later analysis. It was taken for granted in presence/absence analyses that sequencing depth across donors was roughly uniform.

The PCR contained 60 Vbeta and 13 Jbeta primers. Sequenced by immunoSEQ multiplex PCR; TCRdb stores in-frame clones only, minus some. Found here are 150,000 to 200,000 clones, about four fifths of them singletons; the top ten hold 0.26%. The CDR3 consists of 13 residues. Trimming took off 1 base at V and 1 base at J, with 5 bases between the two ends. CDR1 is SGDLS, CDR2 YYNGEE, per germline. Notes on this clone: Its antigen is unidentified.

This TCR was recovered from a boy aged 5-17 years in good health and CMV-seronegative. The genes are TRBV9 and TRBJ1-1, with D uncertain. The sample taken for sequencing was PBMCs. CDR3 nucleotide sequence: TGTGCCAGCAGCGTACTATCGAACACTGAAGCTTTCTTT. Its protein is CASSVLSNTEAFF.